The 5 T cell receptor beta chains listed next were all sequenced from one sample in a study of T cells in localized non-small cell lung cancer. The protocol was immunoSEQ multiplex PCR, while the TCRdb copy is restricted to in-frame clones and leaves out a portion. The sample has 39,000 or so clones, approximately 80% seen once. The starting material was PBMCs, obtained before any cancer treatment. The receptors derive from a man between 35 and 75 years old with stage II lung adenocarcinoma.

This rearrangement joins TRBV7-2 to TRBJ2-3, with 11 bases identical to TRBD2. The germline CDR1 and CDR2 sequences are SGHTA and FQGNSA. The CDR3 consists of 16 residues. Trimming cost V 0 bases and J 8 bases; bases outside gene matches: 7. CDR3 coding DNA: TGTGCCAGCAGCTTAGCGACGACTAGCGGGGTGGTTACGCAGTATTTT. Its protein is CASSLATTSGVVTQYF.

V and J are TRBV6-5 and TRBJ2-1, with D perhaps assigned TRBD1 or TRBD2 (5 bases each). Trimming took off 0 bases at V and 7 bases at J, with 13 bases between the two ends. This CDR3 comprises 15 residues. The germline V gene has CDR1 MNHEY and CDR2 SVGAGI. CDR3 sequence reads: CASSYSMDGANEQFF. CDR3 nucleotide sequence: TGTGCCAGCAGTTACTCGATGGACGGGGCGAATGAGCAGTTCTTC.

The rearrangement uses TRBV2 and TRBJ2-4, with TRBD2 identical over 7 bases. Losses at the gene ends were 7 bases for V and 5 bases for J; bases not matched to a gene: 8. The V gene's germline CDR1 is SNHLY and CDR2 FYNNEI. This CDR3 is built from 14 residues. The CDR3: CASMGGSFQNIQYF. CDR3 coding DNA: TGTGCCAGCATGGGGGGGAGCTTTCAAAACATTCAGTACTTC.

This chain joins TRBV4-1 and TRBJ2-7, with TRBD2 matching 9 bases. Looked up from germline, CDR1 is MGHRA and CDR2 is YSYEKL. J was trimmed by 1 base and V by 5 bases; bases with no gene match: 6. This CDR3 region has 15 residues. In DNA, the CDR3 is TGCGCCAGCAGCAAGGGGCTAGCGGGATCCTACGAGCAGTACTTC. It specifies CASSKGLAGSYEQYF.

V is TRBV11-3 and J is TRBJ2-7, with TRBD1 as a possible D gene (6 bases). This CDR3 spans 17 amino acids. The germline V gene encodes CDR1 SGHNT and CDR2 YENEEA. Trimming shortened V by 5 bases and J by 3 bases, and 23 bases separated the two germline ends. In DNA form, the CDR3 reads TGTGCCAGCAGCCCACTCTTTTCACGACAGGTTAGCTACGAGCAGTACTTC. As protein: CASSPLFSRQVSYEQYF. Supplemented by reference TRBV11-3 and TRBJ2-7, the full variable domain reads EAGVVQSPRYKIIEKKQPVAFWCNPISGHNTLYWYLQNLGQGPELLIRYENEEAVDDSQLPKDRFSAERLKGVDSTLKIQPAELGDSAVYLCASSPLFSRQVSYEQYFGPGTRLTVT.